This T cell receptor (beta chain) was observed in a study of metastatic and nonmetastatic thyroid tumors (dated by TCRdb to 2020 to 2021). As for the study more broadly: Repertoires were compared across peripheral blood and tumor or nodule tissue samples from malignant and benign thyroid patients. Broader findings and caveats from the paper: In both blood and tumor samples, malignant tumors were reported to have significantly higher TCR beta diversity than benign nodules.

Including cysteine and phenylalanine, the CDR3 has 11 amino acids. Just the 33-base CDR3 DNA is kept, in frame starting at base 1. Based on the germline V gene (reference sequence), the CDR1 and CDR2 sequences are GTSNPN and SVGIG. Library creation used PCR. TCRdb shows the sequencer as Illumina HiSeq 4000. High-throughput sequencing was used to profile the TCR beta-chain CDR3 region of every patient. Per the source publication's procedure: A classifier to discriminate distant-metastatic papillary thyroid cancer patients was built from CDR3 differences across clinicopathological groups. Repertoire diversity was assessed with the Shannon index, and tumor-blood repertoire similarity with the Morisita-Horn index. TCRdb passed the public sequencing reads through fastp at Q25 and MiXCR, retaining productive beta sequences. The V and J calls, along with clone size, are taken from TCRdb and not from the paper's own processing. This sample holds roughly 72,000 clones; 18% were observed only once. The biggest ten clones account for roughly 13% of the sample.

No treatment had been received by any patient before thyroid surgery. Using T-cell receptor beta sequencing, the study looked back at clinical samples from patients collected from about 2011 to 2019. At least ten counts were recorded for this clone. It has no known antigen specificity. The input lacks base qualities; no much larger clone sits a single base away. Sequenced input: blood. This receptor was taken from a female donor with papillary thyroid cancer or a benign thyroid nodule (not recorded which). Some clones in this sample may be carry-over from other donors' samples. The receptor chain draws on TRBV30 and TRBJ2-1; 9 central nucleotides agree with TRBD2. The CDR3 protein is CAVMGLGLAFF. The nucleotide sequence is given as TGTGCAGTGATGGGGTTGGGACTAGCTTTCTTC. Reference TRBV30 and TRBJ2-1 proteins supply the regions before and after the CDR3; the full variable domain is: SQTIHQWPATLVQPVGSPLSLECTVEGTSNPNLYWYRQAAGRGLQLLFYSVGIGQISSEVPQNLSASRPQDRQFILSSKKLLLSDSGFYLCAVMGLGLAFFGPGTRLTVL.